In this sample, the clone carrying this TCR beta chain turned up many times. V lost 3 bases, J lost 4 bases, and 13 bases stayed unmatched. There are 16 residues in the CDR3. Germline values: CDR1 SQVTM, CDR2 ANQGSEA. This sample stems from a study of early T cells in non-severe SARS-CoV-2 infection. TCRdb analysed the 5' RACE reads with MiXCR anew, one entry per CDR3 protein. The sample shows 25,000 to 35,000 distinct CDR3 sequences, roughly 6% of them seen only once. The sequence was obtained from an adult who was a healthcare worker with PCR-confirmed SARS-CoV-2 infection or an uninfected control (not recorded which). This chain links TRBV29-1 with TRBJ2-3, with TRBD2 matching 7 bases. Sequenced input: whole blood. The CDR3 reads CSVEGSTSYPSDTQYF. DNA of the CDR3: TGCAGCGTTGAGGGATCGACTAGCTATCCATCAGATACGCAGTATTTT.